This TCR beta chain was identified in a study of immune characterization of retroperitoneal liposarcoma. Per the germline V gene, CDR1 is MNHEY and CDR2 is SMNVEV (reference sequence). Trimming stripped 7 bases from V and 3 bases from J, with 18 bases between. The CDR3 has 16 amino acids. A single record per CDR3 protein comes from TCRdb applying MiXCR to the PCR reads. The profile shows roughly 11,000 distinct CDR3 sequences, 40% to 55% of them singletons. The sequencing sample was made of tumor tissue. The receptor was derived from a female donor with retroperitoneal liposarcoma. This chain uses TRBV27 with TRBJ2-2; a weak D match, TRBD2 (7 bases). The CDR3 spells CASTSRRGGDTGELFF. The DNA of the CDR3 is TGTGCCAGCACCTCACGTAGGGGGGGTGACACCGGGGAGCTGTTTTTT.